The present entry profiles one T cell receptor (beta chain) with its context. The V and J ends lost 3 bases and 3 bases, in that order; junction bases with no gene match: 4. CDR3 size: 16 residues. In germline, CDR1 is KGHSH, CDR2 LQKENI. The repertoire was sequenced with immunoSEQ multiplex PCR; TCRdb's copy has only in-frame clones and lacks some. The profile shows approximately 210,000 clones, around 83% of them singletons. The sample is drawn from a study of blood T cell repertoires in COVID-19. What was sequenced was peripheral blood. The rearrangement joins TRBV18 to TRBJ2-5; TRBD2 matches 13 bases. This clonotype was obtained from a woman in her forties or fifties with acute or convalescent COVID-19. The CDR3 sequence is CASSPGLAGSEETQYF. The CDR3 DNA sequence: TGTGCCAGCTCACCGGGACTAGCGGGATCGGAAGAGACCCAGTACTTC.